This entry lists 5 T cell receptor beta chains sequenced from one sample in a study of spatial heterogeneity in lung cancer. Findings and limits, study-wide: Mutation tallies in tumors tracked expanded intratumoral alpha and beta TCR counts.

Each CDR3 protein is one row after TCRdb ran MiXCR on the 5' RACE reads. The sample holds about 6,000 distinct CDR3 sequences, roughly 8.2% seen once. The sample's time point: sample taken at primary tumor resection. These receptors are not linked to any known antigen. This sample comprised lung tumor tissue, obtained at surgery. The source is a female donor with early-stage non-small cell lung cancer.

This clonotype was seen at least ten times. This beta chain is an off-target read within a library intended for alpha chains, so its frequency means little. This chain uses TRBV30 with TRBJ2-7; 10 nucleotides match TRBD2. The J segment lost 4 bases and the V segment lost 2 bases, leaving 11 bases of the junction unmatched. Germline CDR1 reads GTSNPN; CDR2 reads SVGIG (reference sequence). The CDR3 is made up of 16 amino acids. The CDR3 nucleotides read TGTGCCTGGAGTAACCCTAGCGGGAGCTTTAAGTACGAGCAGTACTTC. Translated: CAWSNPSGSFKYEQYF.

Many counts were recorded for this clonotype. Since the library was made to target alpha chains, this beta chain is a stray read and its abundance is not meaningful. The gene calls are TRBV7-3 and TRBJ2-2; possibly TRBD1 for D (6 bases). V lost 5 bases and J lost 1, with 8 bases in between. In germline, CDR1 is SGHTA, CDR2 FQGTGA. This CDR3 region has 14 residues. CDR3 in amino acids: CASSETGNTGELFF. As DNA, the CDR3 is TGTGCCAGCAGCGAGACAGGGAACACCGGGGAGCTGTTTTTT. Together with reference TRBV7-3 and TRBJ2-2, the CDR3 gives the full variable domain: GAGVSQTPSNKVTEKGKYVELRCDPISGHTALYWYRQSLGQGPEFLIYFQGTGAADDSGLPNDRFFAVRPEGSVSTLKIQRTERGDSAVYLCASSETGNTGELFFGEGSRLTVL.

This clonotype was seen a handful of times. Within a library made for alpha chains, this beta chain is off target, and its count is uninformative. The CDR3 DNA follows: TGTGCCAGCAGGGTCGGCAGTTCGTACACAGATACGCAGTATTTT. Translation gives CASRVGSSYTDTQYF. This rearrangement joins TRBV2 to TRBJ2-3; no definite D call. The V end lost 6 bases, the J end lost 2 bases, and 15 bases lay between the germline ends. This CDR3 spans 15 amino acids. CDR1 and CDR2 from the germline V gene are SNHLY and FYNNEI. Supplemented by reference TRBV2 and TRBJ2-3, the full variable domain reads EPEVTQTPSHQVTQMGQEVILRCVPISNHLYFYWYRQILGQKVEFLVSFYNNEISEKSEIFDDQFSVERPDGSNFTLKIRSTKLEDSAMYFCASRVGSSYTDTQYFGPGTRLTVL.

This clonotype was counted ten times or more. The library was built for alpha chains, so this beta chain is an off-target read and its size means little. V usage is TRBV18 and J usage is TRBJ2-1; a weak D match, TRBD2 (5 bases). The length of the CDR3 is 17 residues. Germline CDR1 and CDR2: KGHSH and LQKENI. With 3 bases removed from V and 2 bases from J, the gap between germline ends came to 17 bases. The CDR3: CASSPGILGRTYNEQFF. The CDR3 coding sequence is TGTGCCAGCTCACCCGGCATACTAGGGCGGACCTACAATGAGCAGTTCTTC.

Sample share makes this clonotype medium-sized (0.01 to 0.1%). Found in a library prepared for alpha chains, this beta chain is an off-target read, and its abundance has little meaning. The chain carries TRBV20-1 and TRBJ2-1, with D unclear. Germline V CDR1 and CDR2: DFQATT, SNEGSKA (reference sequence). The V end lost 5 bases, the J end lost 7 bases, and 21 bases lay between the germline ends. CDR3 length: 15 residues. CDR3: CSAPNDGWPDNEQFF. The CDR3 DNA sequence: TGCAGTGCTCCCAATGACGGTTGGCCCGATAATGAGCAGTTCTTC.